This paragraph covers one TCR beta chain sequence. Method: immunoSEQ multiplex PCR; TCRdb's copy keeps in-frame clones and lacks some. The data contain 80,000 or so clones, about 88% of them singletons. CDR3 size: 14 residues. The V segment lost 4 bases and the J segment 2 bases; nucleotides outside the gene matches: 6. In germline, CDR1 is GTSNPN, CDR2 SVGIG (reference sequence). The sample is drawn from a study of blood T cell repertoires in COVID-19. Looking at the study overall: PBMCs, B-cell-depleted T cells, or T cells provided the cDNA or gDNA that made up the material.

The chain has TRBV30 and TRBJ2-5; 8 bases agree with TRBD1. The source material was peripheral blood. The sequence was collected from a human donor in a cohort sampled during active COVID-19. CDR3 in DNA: TGTGCCTGGACCACAGGGGGAATTCAAGAGACCCAGTACTTC. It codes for CAWTTGGIQETQYF.